Described below is a single T cell receptor beta chain sequence and its context. V was shortened by 4 bases and J by 3 bases, with 8 bases between the two germline ends. There are 13 residues in the CDR3. Germline CDR1 and CDR2: SGHTA and FQGTGA. The data were obtained in a study of shared clonotypes between healthy human individuals. Profiling relied on immunoSEQ multiplex PCR, and the TCRdb table lists in-frame clones only, not all of them. The sample includes fewer than 2.5 million clones, 80% to 95% of them seen just once. The chain combines TRBV7-3 with TRBJ2-3; D call uncertain. The sequencing sample was made of naive CD4+ T cells from PBMCs. This sample's subset: CD45RA+ positively selected. The receptor was isolated from a man between 18 and 35 years old in good health. Some clones in this sample may be carry-over from other donors' samples. Here the CDR3 DNA reads TGTGCCAGCAGCTCAGCAAAGACAGATACGCAGTATTTT. It translates to CASSSAKTDTQYF. Combining the CDR3 with reference TRBV7-3 and TRBJ2-3 gives the whole variable domain GAGVSQTPSNKVTEKGKYVELRCDPISGHTALYWYRQSLGQGPEFLIYFQGTGAADDSGLPNDRFFAVRPEGSVSTLKIQRTERGDSAVYLCASSSAKTDTQYFGPGTRLTVL.